This T cell receptor beta chain was recovered during a study of T-cell memory formation after mild COVID-19 (dated by TCRdb to 2020 to 2023). For the wider study: TCR sequence clusters from the two donors were largely donor specific. T-cell clones expanding and contracting after mild COVID-19 in two donors were tracked by longitudinal TCRalpha and TCRbeta repertoire sequencing. Two young, previously healthy adult volunteers made up the cohort, one male and one female. The paper as a whole reports these results and caveats: The study included only a couple of mild cases, and larger cohorts that include severe cases with pre-infection samples were judged to be necessary. SARS-CoV-2 specificity of the second-wave clones peaking on day 37 was not confirmed. Clones contracting from day 15 to 85 had balanced CD4/CD8 phenotypes, while a second wave expanding from day 15 to 37 was biased towards CD4+. Contracting CD4+ clones were found mainly in CM and EM memory subsets, while CD8+ clones were enriched in EMRA. The detection of some responding clones in pre-infection memory suggests that pre-existing cross-reactive memory T cells joined the SARS-CoV-2 response.

Reading from cysteine to phenylalanine, the CDR3 counts 15 amino acids. Left in the record is the CDR3 DNA by itself, 45 bases read in frame from the first base. Trimmed from V: 1 base; trimmed from J: 9 bases; junction bases lacking a gene match: 5. The germline V gene provides CDR1 LGHNA and CDR2 YNFKEQ. The table lists this clonotype with a few counts. This clone's antigen is unknown. One base away there is no much larger clone; base qualities are not given. Sequencing relied on an Illumina NovaSeq 6000. Using 5'RACE with constant-segment primers, TCRalpha and TCRbeta cDNA libraries were constructed, with sample barcodes and unique molecular identifiers added in the process. Trizol reagent was used to extract RNA from every sample. The libraries were amplified in two PCR steps, and the second step added a second sample barcode and Illumina TruSeq adapters. Sequencing of libraries was performed on an Illumina NovaSeq with 2 x 150 bp paired-end reads. The authors processed their data as follows. Demultiplexing of reads and collapsing into UMI-guided consensus sequences were performed with migec v1.2.7. Using mixcr v2.1.11, UMI consensuses were aligned to TRA and TRB V and J templates and then assembled into clonotypes. Clonotypes were classified as expanded or contracted when called significant by both edgeR and NoisET, with noise models trained on biological replicates. edgeR calls used a false discovery rate-adjusted p below 0.01 and a log2 fold-change threshold of 1. As an exploratory analysis of dynamics, max-normalized trajectories of the 1000 most abundant clonotypes were examined with PCA combined with hierarchical clustering. The CD4 or CD8 phenotype of responding clones was assigned using the separately sequenced CD4+ and CD8+ repertoires. Clones were called with MiXCR by TCRdb after fastp trimmed the public reads at Q25, and only in-frame beta chains were retained. Here each entry gathers all rows of one CDR3 protein and keeps the most common genes and DNA. The V and J calls come from TCRdb's annotation, not from the publication. The sample records a few hundred thousand distinct CDR3 sequences, 20% to 25% of which are singletons. The ten largest account for around 7.7% of the sample.

Ficoll-Paque density gradient centrifugation was used to isolate PBMCs. The source of this sequence is an adult woman who had mild COVID-19 (a few samples of this study predate the infection). The sample titles of this study are shuffled in the database, so cell type and time point are left out; the donor was told from shared clones. The sequenced sample consisted of PBMCs or a T cell subset sorted from them (not recorded which). The sequence joins TRBV4-2 to TRBJ2-1, and TRBD2 aligns with 11 junction nucleotides. CDR3 reads: CASSQVVLAGAEQFF. The base sequence is TGTGCCAGCAGCCAAGTTGTACTAGCGGGAGCTGAGCAGTTCTTC.